This is a list of T cell receptor beta chains from one sample in a study of T cells in Graves' hyperthyroidism and ophthalmopathy. TCRdb re-called the multiplex PCR reads with MiXCR, one entry per CDR3 protein. The sample has about 680,000 distinct CDR3 sequences, about 35% seen once; the top ten hold roughly 30%. Sequenced sample: blood. Receptors were obtained from a woman aged 40 to 55 with Graves' hyperthyroidism. Both conserved end residues are part of each CDR3. Each record gives: V gene, J gene, clone size, CDR3 protein. Expanded clones get a size class; other rows say once, few or many, or leave the size out.

v_call: TRBV14; j_call: TRBJ2-7; clone_size: .; cdr3_aa: CASSRGQPSGEQYF
v_call: TRBV7-7; j_call: TRBJ1-2; clone_size: .; cdr3_aa: CASSSQTGQGYTF
v_call: TRBV6-5; j_call: TRBJ1-3; clone_size: .; cdr3_aa: CASSNNFNTIYF
v_call: TRBV10-3; j_call: TRBJ1-5; clone_size: .; cdr3_aa: CAISEGPQHF
v_call: TRBV6-5; j_call: TRBJ2-2; clone_size: few; cdr3_aa: CASSYSRGFGELFF
v_call: TRBV13; j_call: TRBJ2-2; clone_size: many; cdr3_aa: CASSLGHYTGELFF
v_call: TRBV12-3/TRBV12-4; j_call: TRBJ2-7; clone_size: many; cdr3_aa: CASSLRPSAYEQYF
v_call: TRBV11-1; j_call: TRBJ2-7; clone_size: many; cdr3_aa: CASSFGEYEQYF
v_call: TRBV4-3; j_call: TRBJ1-6; clone_size: .; cdr3_aa: CASSQDVGYSPLHF
v_call: TRBV20-1; j_call: TRBJ2-7; clone_size: .; cdr3_aa: CSARGRDRGTYEQYF
v_call: TRBV19; j_call: TRBJ1-5; clone_size: few; cdr3_aa: CASKPTGGFNQPQHF
v_call: TRBV7-9; j_call: TRBJ1-2; clone_size: once; cdr3_aa: CASSPRGTGAPPYTF
v_call: TRBV7-2; j_call: TRBJ1-6; clone_size: .; cdr3_aa: CASSPWTGGSYNSPLHF
v_call: TRBV25-1; j_call: TRBJ1-5; clone_size: .; cdr3_aa: CASRDRGRDSNQPQHF
v_call: TRBV10-3; j_call: TRBJ2-7; clone_size: few; cdr3_aa: CAIRGRAYEQYF
v_call: TRBV20-1; j_call: .; clone_size: .; cdr3_aa: CSASESPSSYNEQFF
v_call: TRBV7-8; j_call: .; clone_size: few; cdr3_aa: CASSRDNEWQFF
v_call: TRBV24-1; j_call: TRBJ1-1; clone_size: .; cdr3_aa: CATALNTEAFF
v_call: TRBV5-1; j_call: TRBJ2-7; clone_size: .; cdr3_aa: CASSQDLAGGLYDQYF
v_call: TRBV19; j_call: TRBJ2-2; clone_size: .; cdr3_aa: CASSIDLAPQTTGELFF
v_call: TRBV7-2; j_call: TRBJ1-1; clone_size: .; cdr3_aa: CASSWNTGEGTEAFF
v_call: TRBV10-3; j_call: TRBJ2-7; clone_size: many; cdr3_aa: CAISEPEHRQGNHEQYF
v_call: TRBV2; j_call: TRBJ1-1; clone_size: many; cdr3_aa: CASSPSAGLRTEAFF
v_call: TRBV27; j_call: TRBJ2-6; clone_size: .; cdr3_aa: CASSFRRDRGSGANVLTF
v_call: TRBV7-2; j_call: TRBJ2-7; clone_size: many; cdr3_aa: CASMWGHTYEQYF
v_call: TRBV7-2; j_call: TRBJ2-6; clone_size: .; cdr3_aa: CASTQRTGNGANVLTF
v_call: TRBV10-3; j_call: TRBJ1-2; clone_size: .; cdr3_aa: CAIRDSNYGYTF
v_call: TRBV7-2; j_call: TRBJ1-3; clone_size: .; cdr3_aa: CASSLRQGSTGNTIYF
v_call: TRBV4-3; j_call: TRBJ1-4; clone_size: few; cdr3_aa: CASSQDQGIAEKLFF
v_call: TRBV19; j_call: TRBJ2-2; clone_size: .; cdr3_aa: CASTRQGGNTGELFF
v_call: TRBV6-6; j_call: TRBJ2-5; clone_size: few; cdr3_aa: CASSYGDDNQETQYF
v_call: TRBV20-1; j_call: TRBJ1-2; clone_size: many; cdr3_aa: CSARQGEWGYTF
v_call: TRBV29-1; j_call: TRBJ1-4; clone_size: many; cdr3_aa: CSVGTGADEKLFF
v_call: TRBV7-2; j_call: TRBJ2-7; clone_size: many; cdr3_aa: CASRPGQWYEQYF
v_call: TRBV7-9; j_call: TRBJ1-6; clone_size: .; cdr3_aa: CASSPLGRSPLHF
v_call: TRBV5-1; j_call: TRBJ2-7; clone_size: many; cdr3_aa: CASSLSAEVYEQYF
v_call: TRBV9; j_call: TRBJ2-2; clone_size: .; cdr3_aa: CASSSAPISGTGELFF
v_call: TRBV4-3; j_call: TRBJ1-2; clone_size: few; cdr3_aa: CASSQGRTIYGYTF
v_call: TRBV20-1; j_call: TRBJ2-2; clone_size: once; cdr3_aa: CSASHRGLARDTGELFF
v_call: TRBV13; j_call: TRBJ2-7; clone_size: .; cdr3_aa: CASSFVGEEQYF
v_call: TRBV19; j_call: TRBJ2-7; clone_size: many; cdr3_aa: CASSGGLYSYEQYF
v_call: TRBV10-1; j_call: TRBJ1-1; clone_size: .; cdr3_aa: CASSQESKLFPEAFF
v_call: TRBV19; j_call: TRBJ1-4; clone_size: many; cdr3_aa: CASRSRDSSEKLFF
v_call: TRBV4-1; j_call: TRBJ2-7; clone_size: many; cdr3_aa: CASSQDVREQYF
v_call: TRBV19; j_call: TRBJ2-7; clone_size: many; cdr3_aa: CASSMKGADPYYEQYF